The 20 T cell receptor beta chains given below trace back to one sample, sequenced in a study of cytomegalovirus exposure and HLA in healthy donors. Libraries were prepared by immunoSEQ multiplex PCR; TCRdb keeps only in-frame clonotypes and omits some of them. This sample carries 160,000 or so clones, approximately 90% of them seen once, and the ten largest clones take almost 3%. The source material was PBMCs. The receptors were gathered from a man aged 18 to 35 in good health and CMV-seronegative.

The rearrangement joins TRBV11-2 to TRBJ2-5, with TRBD2 matching over 7 bases. The CDR3 contains 16 residues. V shed 5 bases and J 4 bases; nucleotides not matched to a gene: 13. Germline V CDR1 and CDR2: SGHAT, FQNNGV. This chain's CDR3 is CASSALTSGNGETQYF. DNA of the CDR3: TGTGCCAGCAGCGCACTGACGAGCGGGAATGGAGAGACCCAGTACTTC. Based on the CDR3 plus reference TRBV11-2 and TRBJ2-5, the full variable domain is EAGVAQSPRYKIIEKRQSVAFWCNPISGHATLYWYQQILGQGPKLLIQFQNNGVVDDSQLPKDRFSAERLKGVDSTLKIQPAKLEDSAVYLCASSALTSGNGETQYFGPGTRLLVL.

The gene calls are TRBV27 and TRBJ2-1; D is perhaps TRBD2 (5 bases). The CDR3 length is 17 residues. V lost 3 bases and J 7 bases, leaving 22 bases between the germline ends. Germline lookup yields CDR1 MNHEY and CDR2 SMNVEV (reference sequence). The CDR3 is CASSFWSGDLDANEQFF. DNA of the CDR3: TGTGCCAGCAGTTTCTGGTCCGGGGATCTCGATGCTAATGAGCAGTTCTTC.

The chain joins TRBV6-5 to TRBJ1-5; perhaps TRBD1 as D (6 bases). CDR1 MNHEY and CDR2 SVGAGI come from the germline V gene. Trimming pared 0 bases from V and 7 bases from J, leaving 13 bases between. CDR3 size: 15 residues. The chain's CDR3 is CASSYSTGVGQPQHF. Here the CDR3 DNA reads TGTGCCAGCAGTTACTCGACAGGAGTAGGGCAGCCCCAGCATTTT.

This rearrangement joins TRBV29-1 to TRBJ1-2; D might be TRBD1 (6 bases). The CDR3 spans 11 residues. Germline V gene sequence: CDR1 SQVTM, CDR2 ANQGSEA. V was cut by 4 bases and J by 6 bases, with 9 bases left in between. The CDR3 protein is CSVVAGDGYTF. In nucleotides, the CDR3 is TGCAGCGTTGTTGCAGGGGATGGCTACACCTTC.

The CDR3 nucleotides are TGTGCCAGCAAAATGGTACATAAAGAGACCCAGTACTTC. It codes for CASKMVHKETQYF. The chain carries TRBV7-2 and TRBJ2-5; D is unresolved. CDR3 length equals 13 residues. Trimming left V 7 bases short and J 3 bases short, with 12 bases between. Germline CDR1 SGHTA, CDR2 FQGNSA.

There are a few counts of this clone. This chain joins TRBV28 and TRBJ2-2, with TRBD2 identical over 7 bases. The germline V gene has CDR1 MDHEN and CDR2 SYDVKM. J was trimmed by 4 bases and V by 4 bases; bases with no gene match: 0. The length of the CDR3 is 13 residues. The CDR3: CASSWGGTGELFF. CDR3 nucleotides: TGTGCCAGCAGTTGGGGGGGCACCGGGGAGCTGTTTTTT.

The chain employs TRBV10-1 and TRBJ2-7; D may be TRBD1 or TRBD2 (5 bases each). The CDR3 spans 14 residues. Germline CDR1 is WNHNN and CDR2 is SYGVQD (reference sequence). V was shortened by 0 bases and J by 2 bases, with 8 bases between the two germline ends. The CDR3 protein is CASSESLGAYEQYV. The CDR3 DNA sequence: TGCGCCAGCAGTGAGTCGCTGGGGGCCTACGAGCAGTACGTC.

This chain links TRBV9 with TRBJ2-7; perhaps TRBD1 as D (5 bases). Trimming cost V 0 bases and J 5 bases, with 12 bases left between them. This CDR3 contains 14 residues. Per the germline V gene, CDR1 is SGDLS and CDR2 is YYNGEE. CDR3 sequence: CASSVAAGYNEQYF. In DNA form, the CDR3 reads TGTGCCAGCAGCGTAGCGGCAGGGTATAACGAGCAGTACTTC.

The chain recombines TRBV13 with TRBJ2-3; possible D gene TRBD2, 6 bases. Germline lookup yields CDR1 PRHDT and CDR2 FYEKMQ (reference sequence). V gave up 6 bases and J gave up 5 bases, with 15 bases separating them. This CDR3 spans 14 amino acids. This CDR3 is CASRQGGEKDTQYF. CDR3 DNA sequence: TGTGCCAGCAGACAAGGAGGGGAAAAAGATACGCAGTATTTT.

This clone was detected only once. This rearrangement joins TRBV7-6 to TRBJ2-7; 10 bases are shared with TRBD1. V lost 5 bases and J lost 2; bases outside the gene matches: 6. CDR1 SGHVS and CDR2 FNYEAQ come from the germline V gene. This CDR3 region has 15 residues. CDR3 coding DNA: TGTGCCAGCAGCCCCGGGACAGGGGTAACCTACGAGCAGTACTTC. It specifies CASSPGTGVTYEQYF.

This clone was seen a single time. CDR3 sequence: CASSLVTRETQYF. Written as DNA, the CDR3 is TGCGCCAGCAGCTTGGTGACACGAGAGACCCAGTACTTC. This chain connects TRBV5-1 to TRBJ2-5, with D uncertain. V dropped 0 bases and J dropped 4 bases, with 7 bases sitting between them. This CDR3 is built from 13 residues. CDR1 and CDR2 from the germline V gene are SGHRS and YFSETQ.

The chain couples TRBV6-5 to TRBJ2-2; TRBD1 aligns across 8 bases. V trimming: 3 bases; J trimming: 4 bases; junction bases outside the gene matches: 4. The CDR3 spans 15 residues. Per the germline V gene, CDR1 is MNHEY and CDR2 is SVGAGI. This CDR3 is CASSYGTGGTGELFF. CDR3 sequence (DNA): TGTGCCAGCAGTTATGGGACAGGTGGCACCGGGGAGCTGTTTTTT.

This clone was picked up one time. The rearrangement links TRBV28 to TRBJ1-1; TRBD1 aligns across 7 bases. V was pared by 7 bases and J by 4 bases, with 9 bases of the junction left unmatched. CDR1 and CDR2 (germline): MDHEN, SYDVKM. This CDR3 region has 14 residues. The CDR3 DNA is TGTGCCAGCAACATAGGACAGGTGAGCACTGAAGCTTTCTTT. It encodes CASNIGQVSTEAFF.

V gene TRBV2 combines with J gene TRBJ2-2; D is perhaps TRBD1 (6 bases). Trimming stripped 2 bases from V and 7 bases from J, with 8 bases between. Germline V lookup: CDR1 SNHLY, CDR2 FYNNEI. The CDR3 runs to 13 residues. DNA of the CDR3: TGTGCCAGCAGTGAACAGGGACACGGGGAGCTGTTTTTT. Protein: CASSEQGHGELFF.

The chain employs TRBV27 and TRBJ1-1, with D perhaps matching TRBD1 (5 bases). Trimming took 5 bases from V and 5 from J, leaving 18 bases between them. The germline CDR1 and CDR2 sequences are MNHEY and SMNVEV (reference sequence). The CDR3 is 15 residues long. The CDR3 protein is CASSPVDRPGTEAFF. Here the CDR3 DNA reads TGTGCCAGCAGTCCCGTAGATCGTCCAGGGACTGAAGCTTTCTTT.

The rearrangement uses TRBV7-2 and TRBJ2-3, with D possibly being TRBD2 (7 bases). The CDR3 contains 14 residues. Trimming pared 3 bases from V and 4 bases from J, leaving 11 bases between. In germline, CDR1 is SGHTA, CDR2 FQGNSA. The DNA of the CDR3 is TGTGCCAGCAGCTTCGGGGGGCGGTCAGATACGCAGTATTTT. It is translated as CASSFGGRSDTQYF. The variable domain in full, completed from reference TRBV7-2 and TRBJ2-3, reads GAGVSQSPSNKVTEKGKDVELRCDPISGHTALYWYRQSLGQGLEFLIYFQGNSAPDKSGLPSDRFSAERTGGSVSTLTIQRTQQEDSAVYLCASSFGGRSDTQYFGPGTRLTVL.

The chain uses TRBV7-2 and TRBJ1-2; unclear D gene. Trimming took 1 base from V and 2 from J, leaving 8 bases between them. Looked up from germline, CDR1 is SGHTA and CDR2 is FQGNSA. The length of the CDR3 is 14 residues. CDR3 DNA: TGTGCCAGCAGCTTAGGTGGCACAAACTATGGCTACACCTTC. This encodes CASSLGGTNYGYTF.

The CDR3 DNA is TGTGCCAGCAGGATAAGCGGAGCCTACACCGGGGAGCTGTTTTTT. Its protein is CASRISGAYTGELFF. The V call is TRBV27, the J call TRBJ2-2, with D possibly matching TRBD2 (5 bases). Germline CDR1 and CDR2: MNHEY and SMNVEV (reference sequence). The CDR3 consists of 15 residues. V lost 6 bases and J lost 3, with 14 bases in between.

J is TRBJ2-5 and V is TRBV10-3; 7 nucleotides align to TRBD2. The CDR3 is 16 residues long. The germline V gene encodes CDR1 ENHRY and CDR2 SYGVKD. The junction had 13 bases not matched to a gene; V was cut back by 6 bases and J by 3 bases. The CDR3 DNA sequence: TGTGCCATCAGCGAACCGGCGGGGGAGTCAAAAGAGACCCAGTACTTC. Translated, it gives CAISEPAGESKETQYF.

This chain uses TRBV5-6 with TRBJ1-1; possibly TRBD1 for D (5 bases). V dropped 3 bases and J dropped 1 base, with 7 bases sitting between them. Germline V gene data show CDR1 as SGHDT and CDR2 as YYEEEE. The CDR3 is 13 residues long. The chain's CDR3 is CASSWRGNTEAFF. The CDR3, as DNA: TGTGCCAGCAGCTGGAGGGGGAACACTGAAGCTTTCTTT. The whole variable domain, filled in from reference TRBV5-6 and TRBJ1-1, reads DAGVTQSPTHLIKTRGQQVTLRCSPKSGHDTVSWYQQALGQGPQFIFQYYEEEERQRGNFPDRFSGHQFPNYSSELNVNALLLGDSALYLCASSWRGNTEAFFGQGTRLTVV.